This record looks at one T cell receptor (beta chain) sequence and its context. Method: immunoSEQ multiplex PCR; TCRdb's copy keeps in-frame clones and lacks some. The table includes tens of thousands of clones, approximately 90% detected once. The sample comes from a study of technical replicates of blood from a handful of donors. CDR1 and CDR2 (germline): SGDLS, YYNGEE. There are 15 residues in the CDR3. Germline trimming cut 0 bases from V and 3 bases from J; bases unmatched to any gene: 2. Sequences were obtained from PBMCs. This TCR derives from a human donor in good health. Some clones in this sample may be carry-over from other donors' samples. The J gene is TRBJ2-2, the V gene TRBV9; 7 bases are shared with TRBD1. The DNA of the CDR3 is TGTGCCAGCAGCGTAGCTGGACAGGACACCGGGGAGCTGTTTTTT. Translated, it gives CASSVAGQDTGELFF.